What follows are 12 T cell receptor beta chains derived from one specimen sequenced in a study of blood T cell repertoires in COVID-19. This table comes from immunoSEQ multiplex PCR, and its TCRdb copy is limited to in-frame clones, with some not included. The data hold 200,000 to 300,000 clones, with almost 85% observed a single time. Sequencing was performed on peripheral blood. These receptor sequences come from a man aged 50 or older with COVID-19, enrolled during active disease.

Comment on this clone: Other DNA sequences from this sample encode an identical CDR3 as well. V gene TRBV6-5 combines with J gene TRBJ1-6; 8 bases fit TRBD1. The CDR3 has 14 residues. Trimming cost V 6 bases and J 7 bases; bases outside gene matches: 5. Germline V gene lookup returns CDR1 MNHEY and CDR2 SVGAGI. The chain's CDR3 is CASSRTGYNSPLHF. In DNA, the CDR3 is TGTGCCAGCAGCCGGACAGGGTACAATTCACCCCTCCACTTT.

This chain joins TRBV14 and TRBJ2-3, with TRBD2 identical over 8 bases. After removal of 4 bases from V and 4 bases from J, the junction contained 4 bases not matched to a gene. The CDR3 sequence is 14 residues long. Germline CDR1 SGHDN, CDR2 FVKESK. CDR3 residues: CASSPGGPSDTQYF. CDR3 DNA: TGTGCCAGCAGCCCGGGGGGGCCGTCAGATACGCAGTATTTT.

The chain joins TRBV6-2 or TRBV6-3 to TRBJ2-3, with D possibly matching TRBD2 (5 bases). This CDR3 comprises 15 residues. Looked up from germline, CDR1 is MNHEY and CDR2 is SVGEGT. V was cut by 2 bases and J by 0 bases, with 9 bases left in between. CDR3 protein: CASSYDYISTDTQYF. CDR3 nucleotides: TGTGCCAGCAGTTACGACTACATAAGCACAGATACGCAGTATTTT.

This clone appeared a few times. The J gene is TRBJ2-1, the V gene TRBV20-1, with 12 bases lining up with TRBD1. The J segment lost 9 bases and the V segment lost 3 bases, leaving 6 bases of the junction unmatched. The germline CDR1 and CDR2 sequences are DFQATT and SNEGSKA (reference sequence). The CDR3 runs 14 residues. The CDR3 coding sequence is TGCAGTGCTAGTGCCGGGACAGGGGGCACTGAGCAGTTCTTC. Protein product: CSASAGTGGTEQFF.

The chain employs TRBV3-1 (or the pseudogene TRBV3-2) and TRBJ2-5; D is possibly TRBD2 (8 bases). Germline V gene lookup returns CDR1 LGHDT and CDR2 YNNKEL (reference sequence). Deletions cut 4 bases from V and 5 bases from J, with 26 bases between. CDR3 length: 18 residues. DNA of the CDR3: TGTGCCAGCAGCCTCATAGGGGGCTTTGCGGGGGGCCCGGAGACCCAGTACTTC. As protein: CASSLIGGFAGGPETQYF.

The V and J genes are TRBV30 and TRBJ1-4; D ambiguous. Germline lookup yields CDR1 GTSNPN and CDR2 SVGIG (reference sequence). V lost 0 bases, J lost 0 bases, and 5 bases lay in between. CDR3 length: 14 residues. In DNA form, the CDR3 reads TGTGCCTGGAGTGTACTCACAACTAATGAAAAACTGTTTTTT. This codes for CAWSVLTTNEKLFF.

The chain uses TRBV5-1 and TRBJ1-4; maybe TRBD1 (5 bases). The CDR3 is 13 residues long. The V gene lost 0 bases and the J gene lost 7 bases, with 7 bases spanning the gap. Germline CDR1 SGHRS, CDR2 YFSETQ. The CDR3 nucleotides are TGCGCCAGCAGCTTGGAAAGGGGTGAAAAACTGTTTTTT. This translates into CASSLERGEKLFF.

V gene TRBV7-8 combines with J gene TRBJ2-7; D is unresolved. This CDR3 has 14 amino acids. V lost 4 bases and J 0 bases, leaving 10 bases between the germline ends. The germline CDR1 and CDR2 sequences are SGHVS and FQNEAQ. CDR3 in DNA: TGTGCCAGCAGCTACCACCCGGGCTCCTACGAGCAGTACTTC. It codes for CASSYHPGSYEQYF.

The V and J genes are TRBV13 and TRBJ2-5; the D gene is possibly TRBD1 (5 bases). CDR1 PRHDT and CDR2 FYEKMQ come from the germline V gene (reference sequence). The V gene lost 10 bases and the J gene lost 0 bases, with 15 bases spanning the gap. This CDR3 is built from 14 residues. DNA of the CDR3: TGTGCCATTTTAACTGGGGCGTACCAAGAGACCCAGTACTTC. Translation gives CAILTGAYQETQYF.

Here the CDR3 DNA reads TGCGCCAGCAGCCAAGAGGGGGGATACCCCTACGAGCAGTACTTC. Its protein is CASSQEGGYPYEQYF. This chain uses TRBV4-1 with TRBJ2-7; D is possibly TRBD2 (6 bases). CDR3 length: 15 amino acids. CDR1 MGHRA and CDR2 YSYEKL come from the germline V gene. V dropped 0 bases and J dropped 2 bases, with 11 bases sitting between them.

Here the CDR3 reads CASSVTSGEGTGELFF. The DNA for the CDR3 is TGTGCCAGTAGTGTTACTAGCGGGGAAGGGACCGGGGAGCTGTTTTTT. The chain employs TRBV19 and TRBJ2-2, with TRBD2 identical over 10 bases. Germline-derived CDR1 and CDR2 are LNHDA and SQIVND (reference sequence). The CDR3 extends over 16 amino acids. V trimming: 5 bases; J trimming: 5 bases; junction bases outside the gene matches: 8.

The rearrangement joins TRBV12-3 or TRBV12-4 to TRBJ2-7; D remains unclear. Trimming took off 1 base at V and 3 bases at J, with 7 bases between the two ends. This CDR3 is 13 amino acids long. In DNA form, the CDR3 reads TGTGCCAGCAGTTTAGATGGCGGCTACGAGCAGTACTTC. Its protein is CASSLDGGYEQYF.